This TCR beta chain is drawn from a study of control samples from healthy donors and cancer patients. V lost 1 base and J lost 2; bases outside the gene matches: 7. Germline CDR1 LGHNA, CDR2 YNFKEQ. The CDR3 runs to 16 residues. In its sample, this clone was seen a few times. Sequencing used immunoSEQ multiplex PCR; TCRdb keeps in-frame clones, though not all of them. Among some 2,900 clones, around 75% were seen once, and the ten largest hold less than 35%. What was sequenced was formalin-fixed, paraffin-embedded tissue. This sequence joins TRBV4-2 and TRBJ2-7, with 8 bases that match TRBD1. The source is a male donor with melanoma. The CDR3, as DNA: TGTGCCAGCAGCCAAGTGGGACAGGAGGGGGCCTACGAGCAGTACTTC. Translation gives CASSQVGQEGAYEQYF.